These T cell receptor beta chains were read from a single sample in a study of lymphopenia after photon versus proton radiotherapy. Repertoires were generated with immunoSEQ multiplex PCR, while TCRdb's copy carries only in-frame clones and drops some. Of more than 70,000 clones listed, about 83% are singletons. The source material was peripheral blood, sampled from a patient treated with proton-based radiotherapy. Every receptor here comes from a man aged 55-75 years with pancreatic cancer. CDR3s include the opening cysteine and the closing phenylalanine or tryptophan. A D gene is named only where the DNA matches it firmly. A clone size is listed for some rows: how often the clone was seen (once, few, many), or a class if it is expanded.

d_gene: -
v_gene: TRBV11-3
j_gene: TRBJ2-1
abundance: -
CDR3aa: CASSSTGIFGNEQFF
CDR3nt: TGTGCCAGCAGCTCCACGGGAATTTTTGGCAATGAGCAGTTCTTC

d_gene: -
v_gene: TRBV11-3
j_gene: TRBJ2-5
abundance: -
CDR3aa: CASSGTPRETQYF
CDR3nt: TGTGCCAGCAGCGGGACACCGAGGGAGACCCAGTACTTC

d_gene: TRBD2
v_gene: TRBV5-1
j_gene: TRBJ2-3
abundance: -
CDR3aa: CASSLAGVTDTQYF
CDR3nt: TGCGCCAGCAGCCTAGCGGGTGTAACAGATACGCAGTATTTT

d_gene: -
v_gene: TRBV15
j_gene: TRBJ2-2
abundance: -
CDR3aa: CATSRDKGTMFTGELFF
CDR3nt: TGTGCCACCAGCAGAGATAAAGGGACGATGTTTACCGGGGAGCTGTTTTTT

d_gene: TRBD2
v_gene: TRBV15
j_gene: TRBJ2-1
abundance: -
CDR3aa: CATSRVSGGVYNEQFF
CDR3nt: TGTGCCACCAGCAGAGTATCGGGAGGGGTCTACAATGAGCAGTTCTTC

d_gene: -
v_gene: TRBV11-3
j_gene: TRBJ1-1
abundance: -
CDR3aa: CASSLQGQTEAFF
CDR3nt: TGTGCCAGCAGCTTACAGGGGCAAACTGAAGCTTTCTTT

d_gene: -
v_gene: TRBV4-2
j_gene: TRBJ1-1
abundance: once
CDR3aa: CASSQEGRNTEAFF
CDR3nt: TGTGCCAGCAGCCAAGAGGGCAGAAACACTGAAGCTTTCTTT

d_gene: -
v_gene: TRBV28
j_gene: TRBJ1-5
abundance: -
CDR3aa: CASRGNYNQPQHF
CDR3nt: TGTGCCAGCAGGGGTAATTACAATCAGCCCCAGCATTTT

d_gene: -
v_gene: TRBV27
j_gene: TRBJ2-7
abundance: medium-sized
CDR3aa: CASSPGLSSYEQYF
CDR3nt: TGTGCCAGCAGTCCCGGACTCAGCTCCTACGAGCAGTACTTC

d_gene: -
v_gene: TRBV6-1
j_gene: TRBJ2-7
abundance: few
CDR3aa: CASSTGSGPYEQYF
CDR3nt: TGTGCCAGCAGTACGGGATCTGGGCCCTACGAGCAGTACTTC

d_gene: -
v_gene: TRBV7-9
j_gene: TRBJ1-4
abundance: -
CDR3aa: CASSKGHSNEKLFF
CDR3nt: TGTGCCAGCAGCAAGGGACACAGCAATGAAAAACTGTTTTTT

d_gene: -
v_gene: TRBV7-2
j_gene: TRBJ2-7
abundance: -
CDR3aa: CASSFSGTKTYEQYF
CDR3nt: TGTGCCAGCAGCTTCTCCGGGACCAAGACCTACGAGCAGTACTTC

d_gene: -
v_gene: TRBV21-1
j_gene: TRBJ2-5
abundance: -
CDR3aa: CASSKYLETQYF
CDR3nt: TGTGCCAGCAGCAAATATTTAGAGACCCAGTACTTC

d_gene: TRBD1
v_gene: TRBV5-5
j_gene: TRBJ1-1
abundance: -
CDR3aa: CASSLRGSSFEAFF
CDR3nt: TGTGCCAGCAGCCTCAGGGGGTCCTCATTTGAAGCTTTCTTT

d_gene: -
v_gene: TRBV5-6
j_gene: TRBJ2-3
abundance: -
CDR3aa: CASVHLGGETDTQYF
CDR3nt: TGTGCCAGCGTCCATTTAGGTGGGGAGACAGATACGCAGTATTTT

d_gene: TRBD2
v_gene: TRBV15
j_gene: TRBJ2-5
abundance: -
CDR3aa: CATRRDGAGGPQETQYF
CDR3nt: TGTGCCACCAGAAGAGACGGAGCGGGAGGGCCACAAGAGACCCAGTACTTC

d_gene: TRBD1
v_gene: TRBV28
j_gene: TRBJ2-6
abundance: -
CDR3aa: CASSLQTGQGSVLTF
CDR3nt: TGTGCCAGCAGTTTACAAACGGGACAGGGCAGCGTCCTGACTTTC

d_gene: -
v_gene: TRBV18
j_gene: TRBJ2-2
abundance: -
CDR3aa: CASSPEVTRIGELFF
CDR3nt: TGTGCCAGCTCACCAGAGGTCACCAGGATTGGGGAGCTGTTTTTT

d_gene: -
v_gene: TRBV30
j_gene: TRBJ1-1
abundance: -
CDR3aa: CAWSSDGNTEAFF
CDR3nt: TGTGCCTGGAGTTCAGACGGGAACACTGAAGCTTTCTTT

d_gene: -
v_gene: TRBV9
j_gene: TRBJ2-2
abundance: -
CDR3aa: CASSVVLGTGELFF
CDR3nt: TGTGCCAGCAGCGTAGTGTTGGGAACCGGGGAGCTGTTTTTT

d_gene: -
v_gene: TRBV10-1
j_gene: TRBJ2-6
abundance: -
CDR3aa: CATSPPGANVLTF
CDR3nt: TGCGCCACCAGCCCCCCTGGGGCCAACGTCCTGACTTTC

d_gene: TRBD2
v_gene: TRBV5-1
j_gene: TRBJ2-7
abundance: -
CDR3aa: CASSLPRTSGYEQYF
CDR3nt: TGCGCCAGCAGCCTTCCCCGGACTAGCGGATACGAGCAGTACTTC

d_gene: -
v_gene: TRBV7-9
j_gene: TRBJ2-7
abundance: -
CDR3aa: CASSPRTASYEQYF
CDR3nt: TGTGCCAGCAGCCCCCGGACAGCCTCCTACGAGCAGTACTTC

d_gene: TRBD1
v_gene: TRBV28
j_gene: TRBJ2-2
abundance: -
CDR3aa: CASSAPRTGPLGTGELFF
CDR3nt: TGTGCCAGCAGTGCGCCCCGGACAGGCCCCTTAGGCACCGGGGAGCTGTTTTTT

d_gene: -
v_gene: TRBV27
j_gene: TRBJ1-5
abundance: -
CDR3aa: CASSFTGSNQPQHF
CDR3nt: TGTGCCAGCAGTTTCACAGGTAGCAATCAGCCCCAGCATTTT

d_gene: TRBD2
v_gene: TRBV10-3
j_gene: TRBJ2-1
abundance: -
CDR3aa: CAIRRLAGGGNEQFF
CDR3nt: TGTGCCATCCGTCGACTAGCGGGAGGTGGGAATGAGCAGTTCTTC

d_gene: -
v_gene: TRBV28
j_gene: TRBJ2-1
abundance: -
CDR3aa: CASSLQGSYNEQFF
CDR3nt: TGTGCCAGCAGTCTACAGGGCTCCTACAATGAGCAGTTCTTC

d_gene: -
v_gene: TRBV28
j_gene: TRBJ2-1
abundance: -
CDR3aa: CASREIQGSYNEQFF
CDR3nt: TGTGCCAGCAGGGAGATACAGGGATCCTACAATGAGCAGTTCTTC

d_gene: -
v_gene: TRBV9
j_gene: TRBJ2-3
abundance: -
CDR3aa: CASSARTLTDTQYF
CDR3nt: TGTGCCAGCAGCGCAAGAACCTTGACAGATACGCAGTATTTT

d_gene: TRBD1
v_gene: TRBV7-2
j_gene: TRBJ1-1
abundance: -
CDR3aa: CASSSRTGVNTEAFF
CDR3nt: TGTGCCAGCAGCTCGCGGACAGGGGTGAACACTGAAGCTTTCTTT